One TCR beta chain is described in this entry. No antigen is known for it. Within one base of it there is no much larger clone, and no base qualities were kept. The donors were healthy, HIV-negative adults who had no recently reported acute infections or vaccinations. Every donor was a Caucasian adult residing in Nashville, Tennessee, USA. CD4+ T cells were enriched by magnetic negative selection; naive cells were then positively selected on CD45RA, and the negative fraction formed the memory subset. Blood was collected by leukapheresis, and PBMCs were isolated by Ficoll-Histopaque density gradient centrifugation and then cryopreserved in liquid nitrogen vapor phase. Purity and quantity of every magnetically sorted T cell population were checked by analytical flow cytometry. Each sorted fraction had its genomic DNA isolated and then quantified by UV absorbance on a Nanodrop 2000c. The sample is drawn from a study of shared clonotypes between healthy human individuals (dated by TCRdb to 2018 to 2020). In terms of the full investigation: A few men and a couple of women, aged 18 to 49 years, made up the cohort. For each donor, CD4 naive and CD4 memory were each given three plates, CD8 naive was given two plates, and CD8 memory was given one plate. To estimate repertoire size and how much clonotypes are shared between individuals, the study performed deep sequencing of blood TCR repertoires from five healthy adults. Between about 0.94 and 8.9 billion PBMCs per donor were obtained by leukapheresis. Different laboratories and diverse techniques were used to prepare libraries and sequence TCR repertoires, to increase sequencing depth and limit assay-specific biases.

CDR1 and CDR2 were assigned from the germline V gene as SQVTM and ANQGSEA. Measured from the cysteine to the phenylalanine, the CDR3 is 15 residues long. The kept DNA is CDR3 alone, 45 bases in frame from the first base. V is shortened by 6 bases, J by 0 bases, and the region joining them spans 15 bases. Using the deep immunoSEQ assay, TCR CDR3 regions were amplified from genomic DNA by multiplex PCR. For each cell subset, the extracted genomic DNA was distributed evenly across all wells of several immunoSEQ 96-well plates, and each plate served as one replicate. For sorted subsets, approximately 190 ng genomic DNA, equal to 25,000 to 35,000 T cell genomes, was loaded into each replicate PCR. Purified libraries were quantified with a Qubit 3.0 fluorometer, sized on a Bioanalyzer 2100, and re-quantified with the KAPA Library Quantification kit. Each immunoSEQ 96-well plate was sequenced on its own single-read 150-cycle Illumina NextSeq 550 flow cell. Concerning the study's data processing: Because the immunoSEQ output held only junctional sequences and lacked quality scores, the filtering could not match the filtering applied to full-length reads. To assign V/J genes and CDR3, sequences were annotated using PyIR, a Python wrapper for IgBLAST v1.9, with IMGT germline references. Reads were filtered out if the reads had weak V/J assignments (E-value above 1e-6), no CDR3, stop codons, out-of-frame junctions, or ambiguous translated residues. V3J clonotypes were defined as sequences sharing the same inferred V gene, J gene, and CDR3 amino acid sequence. The percentage overlap between two repertoires was calculated by dividing the number of shared unique clonotypes by the size of the smaller repertoire. Repertoire richness was assessed with RTK rarefaction, the Chao1 estimator, and Recon v2.1 estimates of unobserved clonotypes. OLGA was used to compute generation probabilities for all TCRbeta clonotypes that the gDNA method yielded from a few donors. TCRdb's version of the immuneACCESS table is confined to in-frame rearrangements and falls short of the full clone set. An unresolved V gene accounts for under half of the shortfall where checked; the remainder is of unknown origin. That table is the source of V, J and clone size, and D and trimming were worked out from the DNA. This sample gives approximately 240,000 clones in total; 65% of them show up just once. The ten largest clones take up 11% of the sample.

Paper-wide results and their limitations: Estimated clonotype richness was generally larger for naive than for memory subsets. Pairwise subsampling indicated that sequencing depth was expected to affect the degree of clonotype sharing among donors. Even with the large sequencing depth, rarefaction of the sorted-subset datasets indicated that sequencing was incomplete. The genetic and exposure-history diversity represented was limited by the small number of donors. When a handful of donors were compared, the shared fraction of clonotypes was roughly 4.8% for naive CD4, about 4% for naive CD8, about 2.4% for memory CD4, and 0.35% to 0.4% for memory CD8. Only blood was sampled, and tissue TCR repertoires likely differ from those in blood. Compared with non-shared clonotypes, clonotypes shared by all four sorted-subset donors had higher generation probabilities.

The clonotype was recovered from a man between 25 and 39 years old in good health. Input material: memory CD4+ T cells sorted from blood. Taken with the paper, the label for cell subset or site translates to: CD45RA-negative fraction. In this chain, TRBV29-1 is recombined with TRBJ2-1, with a tentative D gene TRBD2 over 6 matching bases. The base sequence is TGCAGCGTGGCTGGGACTCCTAGCTCCTACAATGAGCAGTTCTTC. Its product reads: CSVAGTPSSYNEQFF.